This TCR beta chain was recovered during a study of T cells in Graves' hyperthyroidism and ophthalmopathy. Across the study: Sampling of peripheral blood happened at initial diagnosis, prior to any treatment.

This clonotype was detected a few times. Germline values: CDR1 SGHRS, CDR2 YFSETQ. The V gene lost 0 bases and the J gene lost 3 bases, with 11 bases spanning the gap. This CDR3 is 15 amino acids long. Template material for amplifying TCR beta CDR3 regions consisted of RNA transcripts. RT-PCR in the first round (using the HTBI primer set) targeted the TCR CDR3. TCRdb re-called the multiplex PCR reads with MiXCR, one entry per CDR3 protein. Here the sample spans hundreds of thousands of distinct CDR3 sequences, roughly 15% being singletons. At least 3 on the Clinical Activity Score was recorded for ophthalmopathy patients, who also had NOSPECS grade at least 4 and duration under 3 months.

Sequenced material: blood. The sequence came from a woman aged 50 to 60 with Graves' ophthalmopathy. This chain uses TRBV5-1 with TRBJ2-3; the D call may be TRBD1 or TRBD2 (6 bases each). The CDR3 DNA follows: TGCGCCAGCAGCTTGGACGGGGGCCAGACAGATACGCAGTATTTT. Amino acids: CASSLDGGQTDTQYF.